Listed below are T cell receptor beta chains from one sample, sequenced in a study of cytomegalovirus exposure and HLA in healthy donors. Profiled with immunoSEQ multiplex PCR; TCRdb holds only in-frame clones, not every one. The repertoire holds fewer than 70,000 clones, with under 90% as singletons. The specimen was PBMCs. Every receptor here comes from a woman in her 40s in good health and CMV-seronegative. CDR3s leave out the opening cysteine and the closing phenylalanine or tryptophan. Each record gives: V gene, J gene, CDR3 protein.

TRBV19	TRBJ2-5	ASSISEGIKTQY
TRBV4-3	TRBJ2-7	ASSQDSSSGTILYEQY
TRBV29-1	NA	SVVKRGVYEQY
TRBV7-3	TRBJ1-2	ASSLTRTGDNGYT
TRBV28	TRBJ2-1	ASSSWTSSYNEQF
TRBV18	TRBJ2-5	ASSLLAGGPGETQY
TRBV6-4	TRBJ2-1	ASSETSNNEQF
TRBV7-2	TRBJ2-7	ASSWGQGAYEQY
TRBV7-8	TRBJ1-5	ASSLVGTGANQPQH
TRBV11-1	TRBJ2-7	ASSLLSGYEQY
TRBV29-1	TRBJ2-2	SVVGVPRTSGTNTGELF